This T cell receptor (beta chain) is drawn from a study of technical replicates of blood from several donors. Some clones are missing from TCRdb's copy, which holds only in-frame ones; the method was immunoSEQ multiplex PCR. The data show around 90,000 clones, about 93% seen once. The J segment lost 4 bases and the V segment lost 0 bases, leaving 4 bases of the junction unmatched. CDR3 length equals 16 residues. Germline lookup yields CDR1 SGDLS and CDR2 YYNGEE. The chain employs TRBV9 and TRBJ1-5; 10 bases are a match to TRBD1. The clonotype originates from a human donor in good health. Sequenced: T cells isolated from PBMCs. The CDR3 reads CASSVGGQGLNQPQHF. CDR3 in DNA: TGTGCCAGCAGCGTAGGGGGACAGGGGCTAAATCAGCCCCAGCATTTT.